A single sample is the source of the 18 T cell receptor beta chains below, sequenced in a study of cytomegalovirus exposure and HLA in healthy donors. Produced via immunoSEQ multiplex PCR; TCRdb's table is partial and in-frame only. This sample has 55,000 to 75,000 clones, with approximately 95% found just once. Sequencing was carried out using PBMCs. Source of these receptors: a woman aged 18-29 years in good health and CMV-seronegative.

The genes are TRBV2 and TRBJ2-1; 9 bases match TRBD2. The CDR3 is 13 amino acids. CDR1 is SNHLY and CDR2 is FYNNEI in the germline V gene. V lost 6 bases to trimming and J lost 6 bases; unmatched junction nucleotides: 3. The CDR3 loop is CASRTSGRNEQFF. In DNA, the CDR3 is TGTGCCAGCAGGACTAGCGGACGCAATGAGCAGTTCTTC.

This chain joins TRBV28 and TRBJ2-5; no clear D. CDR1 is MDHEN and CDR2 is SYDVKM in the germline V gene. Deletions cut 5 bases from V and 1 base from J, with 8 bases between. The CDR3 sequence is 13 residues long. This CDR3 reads CASSPPGQETQYF. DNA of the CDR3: TGTGCCAGCAGTCCCCCAGGCCAAGAGACCCAGTACTTC.

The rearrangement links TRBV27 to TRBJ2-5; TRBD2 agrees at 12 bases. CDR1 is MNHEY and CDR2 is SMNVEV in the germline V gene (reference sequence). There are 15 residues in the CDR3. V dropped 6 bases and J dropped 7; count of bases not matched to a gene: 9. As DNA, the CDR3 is TGTGCCAGCAGCCCTCTAGCGGGGGGGGTGGGGACCCAGTACTTC. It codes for CASSPLAGGVGTQYF.

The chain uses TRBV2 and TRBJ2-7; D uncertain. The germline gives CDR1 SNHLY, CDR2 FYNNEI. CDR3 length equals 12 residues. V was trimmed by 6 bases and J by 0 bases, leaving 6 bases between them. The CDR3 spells CASRADSYEQYF. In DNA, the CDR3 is TGTGCCAGCAGGGCAGACTCCTACGAGCAGTACTTC.

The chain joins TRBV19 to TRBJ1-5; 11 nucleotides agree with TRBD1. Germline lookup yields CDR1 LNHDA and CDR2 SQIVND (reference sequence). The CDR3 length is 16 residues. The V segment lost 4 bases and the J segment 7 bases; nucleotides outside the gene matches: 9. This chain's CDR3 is CASSRLPGQGEQPQHF. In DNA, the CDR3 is TGTGCCAGTAGTAGACTACCGGGACAGGGGGAACAGCCCCAGCATTTT.

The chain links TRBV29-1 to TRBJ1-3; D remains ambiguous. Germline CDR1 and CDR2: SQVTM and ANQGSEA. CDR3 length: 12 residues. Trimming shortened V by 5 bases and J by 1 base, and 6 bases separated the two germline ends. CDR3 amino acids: CSVTGSGNTIYF. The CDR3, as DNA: TGCAGCGTTACGGGTTCTGGAAACACCATATATTTT.

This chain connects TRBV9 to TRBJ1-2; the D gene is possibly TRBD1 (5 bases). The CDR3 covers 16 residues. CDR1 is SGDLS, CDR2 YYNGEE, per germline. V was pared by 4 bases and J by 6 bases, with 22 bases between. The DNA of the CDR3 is TGTGCCAGCAGCCCCGTGGGTGGCCCAGGGTTCGATGGCTACACCTTC. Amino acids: CASSPVGGPGFDGYTF. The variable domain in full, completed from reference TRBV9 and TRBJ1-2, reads DSGVTQTPKHLITATGQRVTLRCSPRSGDLSVYWYQQSLDQGLQFLIQYYNGEERAKGNILERFSAQQFPDLHSELNLSSLELGDSALYFCASSPVGGPGFDGYTFGSGTRLTVV.

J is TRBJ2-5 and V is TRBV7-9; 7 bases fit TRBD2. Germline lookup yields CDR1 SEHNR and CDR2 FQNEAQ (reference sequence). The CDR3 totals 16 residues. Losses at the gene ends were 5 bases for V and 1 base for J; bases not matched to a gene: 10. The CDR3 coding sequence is TGTGCCAGCAGCCCCCGCCGGTGGGGGGGCCAAGAGACCCAGTACTTC. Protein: CASSPRRWGGQETQYF.

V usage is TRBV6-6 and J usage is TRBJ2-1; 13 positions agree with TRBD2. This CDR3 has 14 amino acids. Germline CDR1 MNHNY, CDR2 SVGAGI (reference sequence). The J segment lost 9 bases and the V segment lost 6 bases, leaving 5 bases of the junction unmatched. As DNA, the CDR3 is TGTGCCAGCAGCCGGACTAGCGGGAGCGGTGAGCAGTTCTTC. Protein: CASSRTSGSGEQFF.

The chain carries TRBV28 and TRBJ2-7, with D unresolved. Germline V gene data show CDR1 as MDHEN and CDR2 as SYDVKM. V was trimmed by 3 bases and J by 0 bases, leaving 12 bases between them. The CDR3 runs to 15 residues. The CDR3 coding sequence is TGTGCCAGCAGTTTTGGCCCCACGGGCTCCTACGAGCAGTACTTC. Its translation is CASSFGPTGSYEQYF.

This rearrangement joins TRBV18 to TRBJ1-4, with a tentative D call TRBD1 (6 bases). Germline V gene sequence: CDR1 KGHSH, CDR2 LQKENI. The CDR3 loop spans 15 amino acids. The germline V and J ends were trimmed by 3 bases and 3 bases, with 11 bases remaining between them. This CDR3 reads CASSPLQGPNEKLFF. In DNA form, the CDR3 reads TGTGCCAGCTCACCCCTACAGGGCCCTAATGAAAAACTGTTTTTT.

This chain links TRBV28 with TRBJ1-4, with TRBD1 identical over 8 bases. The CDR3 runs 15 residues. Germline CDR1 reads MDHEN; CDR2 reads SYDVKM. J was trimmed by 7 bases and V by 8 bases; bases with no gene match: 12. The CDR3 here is CASGQGASRGEKLFF. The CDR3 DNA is TGTGCCAGCGGGCAGGGGGCCTCCCGGGGTGAAAAACTGTTTTTT.

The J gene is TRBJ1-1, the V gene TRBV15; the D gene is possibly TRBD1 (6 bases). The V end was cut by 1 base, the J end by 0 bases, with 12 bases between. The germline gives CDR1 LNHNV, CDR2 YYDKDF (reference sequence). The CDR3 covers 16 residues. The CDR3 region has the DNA TGTGCCACCAGCAGAGCCCTTGACAGGATGAACACTGAAGCTTTCTTT. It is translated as CATSRALDRMNTEAFF.

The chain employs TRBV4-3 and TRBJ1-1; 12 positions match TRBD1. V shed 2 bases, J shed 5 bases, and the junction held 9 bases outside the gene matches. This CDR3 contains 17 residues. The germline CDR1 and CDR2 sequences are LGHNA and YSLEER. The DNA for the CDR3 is TGCGCCAGCAGCCAAACCCGGGACAGGGGGCACGGGACTGAAGCTTTCTTT. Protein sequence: CASSQTRDRGHGTEAFF.

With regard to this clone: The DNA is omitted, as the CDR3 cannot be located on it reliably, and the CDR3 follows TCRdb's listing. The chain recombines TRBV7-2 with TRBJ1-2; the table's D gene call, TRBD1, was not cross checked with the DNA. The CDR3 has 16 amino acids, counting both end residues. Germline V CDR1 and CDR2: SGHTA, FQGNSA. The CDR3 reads CASSLGFGTGSTGCTF.

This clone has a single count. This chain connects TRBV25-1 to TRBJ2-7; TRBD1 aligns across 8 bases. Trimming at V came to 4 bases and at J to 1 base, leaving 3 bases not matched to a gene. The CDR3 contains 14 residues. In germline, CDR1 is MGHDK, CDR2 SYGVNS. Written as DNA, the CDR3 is TGTGCCAGCAGTGGCTGGACAGGGTCCTACGAGCAGTACTTC. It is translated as CASSGWTGSYEQYF.

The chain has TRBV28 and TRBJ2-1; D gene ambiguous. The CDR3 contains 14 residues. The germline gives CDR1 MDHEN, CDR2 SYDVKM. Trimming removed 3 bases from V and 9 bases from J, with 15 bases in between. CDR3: CASSLGTHHGEQFF. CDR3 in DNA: TGTGCCAGCAGTTTGGGCACCCATCACGGTGAGCAGTTCTTC. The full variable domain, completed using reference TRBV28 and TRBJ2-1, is DVKVTQSSRYLVKRTGEKVFLECVQDMDHENMFWYRQDPGLGLRLIYFSYDVKMKEKGDIPEGYSVSREKKERFSLILESASTNQTSMYLCASSLGTHHGEQFFGPGTRLTVL.

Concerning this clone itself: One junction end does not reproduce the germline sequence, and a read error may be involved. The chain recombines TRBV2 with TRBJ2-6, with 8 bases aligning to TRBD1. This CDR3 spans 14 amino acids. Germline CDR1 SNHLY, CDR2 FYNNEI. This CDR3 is CASGDRGRANVLTF. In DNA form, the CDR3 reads TGTGCCAGCGGTGACAGGGGAAGGGCCAACGTCCTGACTTTC.